One and the same sample provided the 8 T cell receptor beta chains below, sequenced in a study of blood T cell repertoires in COVID-19. Sequencing was performed with immunoSEQ multiplex PCR; in TCRdb, only in-frame clones are kept and a portion is missing. Of about 38,000 clones listed, nearly 90% are singletons. Material for sequencing was peripheral blood. The source is a man aged 60 to 69 with active or convalescent COVID-19.

This rearrangement joins TRBV4-2 to TRBJ2-2, with 10 bases matching TRBD2. This CDR3 spans 19 amino acids. With V trimmed by 1 base and J by 7 bases, 15 bases remained unmatched. CDR1 LGHNA and CDR2 YNFKEQ come from the germline V gene. The CDR3 nucleotides read TGTGCCAGCAGCCAAGGAGGGCTAGCGGGAGAGATAACTTTCGGGGAGCTGTTTTTT. Amino acids: CASSQGGLAGEITFGELFF.

J is TRBJ2-1 and V is TRBV6-5; TRBD1 might be the D (5 bases). Trimming cost V 2 bases and J 8 bases, with 16 bases left between them. The CDR3 is made up of 15 amino acids. Germline V lookup: CDR1 MNHEY, CDR2 SVGAGI. This CDR3 reads CASSYPEGAWHEQFF. In DNA form, the CDR3 reads TGTGCCAGCAGTTACCCAGAAGGGGCCTGGCATGAGCAGTTCTTC.

This chain links TRBV2 with TRBJ1-5; D possibly corresponds to TRBD1 (6 bases). This CDR3 region has 14 residues. The V end lost 6 bases, the J end lost 2 bases, and 11 bases lay between the germline ends. Per the germline V gene, CDR1 is SNHLY and CDR2 is FYNNEI. The CDR3 sequence is CASSDDRRNQPQHF. The CDR3 DNA is TGTGCCAGCAGCGATGACAGGCGCAATCAGCCCCAGCATTTT.

The gene calls are TRBV3-1 (or the pseudogene TRBV3-2) and TRBJ2-1; tentative D call: TRBD2 (5 bases). This CDR3 region has 15 residues. The ends were cut back, 3 bases at V and 0 bases at J, with 9 bases in the middle. Germline V CDR1 and CDR2: LGHDT, YNNKEL (reference sequence). In DNA form, the CDR3 reads TGTGCCAGCAGCCAGGACTCCCGCTCCTACAATGAGCAGTTCTTC. Amino acids: CASSQDSRSYNEQFF.

The chain joins TRBV28 to TRBJ1-1; tentative D call: TRBD1 (6 bases). The germline V gene has CDR1 MDHEN and CDR2 SYDVKM. The CDR3 is 15 residues long. Trimming left V 2 bases short and J 4 bases short, with 14 bases between. As DNA, the CDR3 is TGTGCCAGCAGTTTAGCCCAACAGGGTACCACTGAAGCTTTCTTT. Protein sequence: CASSLAQQGTTEAFF. The full variable domain, rest sourced from reference TRBV28 and TRBJ1-1, is DVKVTQSSRYLVKRTGEKVFLECVQDMDHENMFWYRQDPGLGLRLIYFSYDVKMKEKGDIPEGYSVSREKKERFSLILESASTNQTSMYLCASSLAQQGTTEAFFGQGTRLTVV.

The chain joins TRBV30 to TRBJ2-2; D remains unclear. CDR1 and CDR2 from the germline V gene are GTSNPN and SVGIG (reference sequence). The V end was cut by 0 bases, the J end by 2 bases, with 4 bases between. CDR3 length equals 13 residues. The CDR3 here is CAWSVLNTGELFF. CDR3 nucleotides: TGTGCCTGGAGTGTACTTAACACCGGGGAGCTGTTTTTT.

The J gene is TRBJ2-7, the V gene TRBV24-1; 7 bases match TRBD2. Germline trimming cut 4 bases from V and 7 bases from J; bases unmatched to any gene: 3. Germline V gene data show CDR1 as KGHDR and CDR2 as SFDVKD. This CDR3 has 12 residues. CDR3 in DNA: TGTGCCACCAGTGACTGGGGGGGGGAGCAGTACTTC. Its translation is CATSDWGGEQYF.

V usage is TRBV5-4 and J usage is TRBJ2-5; 11 bases are shared with TRBD2. The V and J ends lost 0 bases and 5 bases, in that order; junction bases with no gene match: 3. Germline CDR1 is SGHNT and CDR2 is YYREEE (reference sequence). The CDR3 length is 15 residues. CDR3 bases: TGTGCCAGCAGCTTGGGGTTAGCGGGAGGGGAGACCCAGTACTTC. Amino acid sequence: CASSLGLAGGETQYF.